Reported below is one T cell receptor (beta chain). Antigen specificity is unknown. This entry belongs to a study of blood T cells in healthy people across ages. General study results and limits: Diversity estimates drawn from one million T cells were deemed underestimates.

Sample-barcoded 5' priming and a J-beta primer mix drove a second PCR of roughly 6 to 12 cycles. TCRdb used MiXCR to reprocess the 5' RACE reads, holding one entry per CDR3 protein. The sample holds over 1,200,000 distinct CDR3 sequences, around 59% seen once. V shed 5 bases and J 5 bases; nucleotides not matched to a gene: 3. The CDR3 length is 14 residues. The receptor was isolated from a man aged 18 to 29 in good health. The chain has TRBV12-3 or TRBV12-4 and TRBJ2-3; 11 bases agree with TRBD2. The specimen sequenced was blood. CDR3 region: CASSDTSGRDTQYF. In DNA form, the CDR3 reads TGTGCCAGCAGTGATACTAGCGGGAGAGATACGCAGTATTTT.